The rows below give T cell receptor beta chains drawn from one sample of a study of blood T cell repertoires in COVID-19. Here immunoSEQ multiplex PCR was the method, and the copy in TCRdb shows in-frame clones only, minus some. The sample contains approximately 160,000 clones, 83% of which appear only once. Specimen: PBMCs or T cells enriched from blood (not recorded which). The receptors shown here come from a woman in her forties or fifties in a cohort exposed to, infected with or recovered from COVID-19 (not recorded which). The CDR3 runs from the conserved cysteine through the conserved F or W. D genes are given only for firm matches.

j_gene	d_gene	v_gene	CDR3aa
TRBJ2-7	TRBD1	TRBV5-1	CASSLYGQGTYEQYF
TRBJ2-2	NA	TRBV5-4	CASSLAGARGNTGELFF
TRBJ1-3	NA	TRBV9	CASSAFQGNTIYF
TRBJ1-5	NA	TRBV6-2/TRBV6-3	CASSSDPAGFQPQHF
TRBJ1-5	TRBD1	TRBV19	CASSIGRTTGSVGQPQHF
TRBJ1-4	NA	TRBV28	CASRHGQNVATNEKLFF
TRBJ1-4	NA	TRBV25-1	CASSRSTNEKLFF
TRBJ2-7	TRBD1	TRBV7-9	CASSSPQGQGDYEQYF
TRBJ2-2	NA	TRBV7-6	CASSLVETGLTGELFF
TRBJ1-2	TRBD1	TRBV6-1	CASSEGAGGGYGYTF
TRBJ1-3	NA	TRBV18	CASSPLTDGNTIYF
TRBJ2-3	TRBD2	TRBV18	CASSPGILWMSGRAGTDTQYF
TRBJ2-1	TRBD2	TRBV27	CASSAQTSHTDNEQFF
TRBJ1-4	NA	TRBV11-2	CASSLAFGASNEKLFF
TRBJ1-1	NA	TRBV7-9	CASSLGKGEQNTEAFF
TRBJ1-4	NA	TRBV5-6	CASSLQNEKLFF
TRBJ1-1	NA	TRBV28	CASSAPGERAFF
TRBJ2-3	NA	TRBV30	CACTGSGGGDTQYF
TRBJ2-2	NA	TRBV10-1	CASSEASQGNTGELFF
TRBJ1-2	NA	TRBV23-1	CASSHPRRQRRSLYYGYTF
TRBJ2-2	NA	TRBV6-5	CASSYSKRRNTGELFF
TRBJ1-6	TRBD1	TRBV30	CAWSPLGQGYSSYNSPLHF
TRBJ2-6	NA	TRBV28	CASIRGRGSTGANVLTF
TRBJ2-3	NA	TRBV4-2	CASSQDSSADTQYF
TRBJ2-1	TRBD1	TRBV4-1	CASSQRQGPEQFF
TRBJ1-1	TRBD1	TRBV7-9	CASSLGGQLGATEAFF
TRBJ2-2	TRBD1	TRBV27	CASSRPGGTKTGELFF
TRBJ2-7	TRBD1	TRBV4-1	CASSPHRGSELDEQYF
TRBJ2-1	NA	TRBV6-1	CASSEERGREQFF
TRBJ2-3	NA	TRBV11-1	CASSSTTGILTDTQYF
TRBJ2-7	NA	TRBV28	CASSLSSYEQYF
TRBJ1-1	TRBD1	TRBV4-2	CASSQLGQTTEAFF
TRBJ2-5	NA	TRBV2	CASSELVAIQETQYF
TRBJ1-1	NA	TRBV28	CASSLTGLNTEAFF
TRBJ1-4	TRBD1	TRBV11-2	CASSLARGLREKLFF
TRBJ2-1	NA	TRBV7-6	CASSLGALRGDYNEQFF
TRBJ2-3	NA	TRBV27	CATGLGEATDTQYF
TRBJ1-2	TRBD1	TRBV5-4	CASSPRRTGANYGYTF
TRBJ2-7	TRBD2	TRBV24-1	CATSDSGLAGGEQYF
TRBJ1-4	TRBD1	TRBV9	CASSSQGDRGGEKLFF
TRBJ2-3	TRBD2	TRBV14	CASSQEGGLAADTQYF
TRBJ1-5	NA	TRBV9	CASSRGGEFHQPQHF
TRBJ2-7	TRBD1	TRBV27	CASTLTGSSYEQYF
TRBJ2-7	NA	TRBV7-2	CASSLVPGYEQYF
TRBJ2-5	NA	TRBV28	CASSHVSGLETQYF
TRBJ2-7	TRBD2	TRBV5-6	CASSLARLAGVEQYF
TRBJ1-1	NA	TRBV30	CAWSGTKNTEAFF
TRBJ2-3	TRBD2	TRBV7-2	CASSSGDAQYF
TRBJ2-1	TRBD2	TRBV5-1	CASSSLAGSLNEQFF
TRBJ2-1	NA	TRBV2	CASSDLRYNEQFF
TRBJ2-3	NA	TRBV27	CASSFSRTSTDTQYF
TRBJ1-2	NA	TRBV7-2	CASSLSAGTNYGYTF
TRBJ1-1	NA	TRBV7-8	CASSPWPGTEAFF